These 5 T cell receptor beta chains share one sample of origin, sequenced in a study of OX40 agonist ivuxolimab in advanced cancers. Only in-frame clones appear in the TCRdb table, and some are missing; sequencing was by immunoSEQ multiplex PCR. The profile covers 150,000 to 180,000 clones, with 90% to 95% appearing a single time and around 0.31% taken by the ten largest. Sequencing used CD4+ or CD8+ T cells sorted from blood, obtained in a trial of the OX40 agonist ivuxolimab. These receptors all come from an adult with an advanced solid tumor such as melanoma, head and neck, liver or kidney cancer.

The V call is TRBV7-2, the J call TRBJ2-7; TRBD2 matches 13 bases. CDR1 and CDR2 from the germline V gene are SGHTA and FQGNSA. Trimming took 5 bases from V and 3 from J; bases not matched to a gene: 7. The length of the CDR3 is 16 residues. As DNA, the CDR3 is TGTGCCAGCAGCAAGAGGACTAGCGGGAGTCTCTACGAGCAGTACTTC. This codes for CASSKRTSGSLYEQYF.

The genes are TRBV5-1 and TRBJ2-2; D possibly corresponds to TRBD1 (6 bases). V was pared by 4 bases and J by 0 bases, with 7 bases between. This CDR3 region has 14 residues. CDR1 is SGHRS and CDR2 is YFSETQ in the germline V gene. The CDR3 DNA reads as TGCGCCAGCAGCAGACAGGCGAACACCGGGGAGCTGTTTTTT. Its protein product is CASSRQANTGELFF.

The genes are TRBV19 and TRBJ2-2; a possible D gene is TRBD1 (5 bases). V gave up 1 base and J gave up 1 base, with 10 bases separating them. CDR1 and CDR2 (germline): LNHDA, SQIVND (reference sequence). CDR3 size: 16 residues. This chain's CDR3 is CASSIGAGRNTGELFF. Written as DNA, the CDR3 is TGTGCCAGTAGTATAGGGGCAGGGCGGAACACCGGGGAGCTGTTTTTT.

The chain employs TRBV28 and TRBJ2-1; 9 bases fit TRBD2. CDR1 and CDR2 (germline): MDHEN, SYDVKM. The J segment lost 5 bases and the V segment lost 3 bases, leaving 5 bases of the junction unmatched. The CDR3 contains 15 residues. The DNA for the CDR3 is TGTGCCAGCAGTTTGCGGGGACTAGCAAACAATGAGCAGTTCTTC. Amino acids: CASSLRGLANNEQFF.

The chain has TRBV5-1 and TRBJ1-1, with D tentatively TRBD1 (6 bases). The CDR3 runs to 13 residues. Per the germline V gene, CDR1 is SGHRS and CDR2 is YFSETQ. Trimming pared 0 bases from V and 6 bases from J, leaving 9 bases between. The CDR3, as DNA: TGCGCCAGCAGCTTGGCCGGGGGCCCTGAAGCTTTCTTT. Translated: CASSLAGGPEAFF.